Following are 18 T cell receptor beta chains from one sample sequenced in a study of low-dose radiotherapy and immunotherapy resistance in tumors. Primers used for first-strand cDNA, a TRAV- and TRBV-specific set, covered both alpha and beta chains. Both a constant-region primer and a V-primer adapter served to amplify TCRs across roughly 20 PCR cycles. TCRdb reanalysed the reads using MiXCR and keeps one entry per CDR3 protein. This sample carries approximately 15,000 distinct CDR3 sequences, roughly 60% of them seen once, and the ten largest clones take less than 10%. All receptors derive from a human donor with advanced metastatic prostate, ovarian, gallbladder or colorectal cancer (not recorded which). This table probably holds off-target reads from a library built for another chain.

The chain joins TRBV18 to TRBJ2-7; D possibly corresponds to TRBD2 (5 bases). The germline gives CDR1 KGHSH, CDR2 LQKENI. The CDR3 extends over 13 amino acids. Trimming left V 1 base short and J 6 bases short, with 10 bases between. This CDR3 is CASSPLGGGEQYF. The CDR3, as DNA: TGTGCCAGCTCACCACTCGGAGGAGGCGAGCAGTACTTC.

This chain links TRBV28 with TRBJ1-5; no clear D. Germline loops: CDR1 MDHEN, CDR2 SYDVKM. The length of the CDR3 is 15 residues. The V and J ends lost 4 bases and 6 bases respectively, with 16 bases between them. The CDR3 sequence: CASSSPWSSGQPQHF. The CDR3 DNA follows: TGTGCCAGCAGTTCACCTTGGTCCTCGGGTCAGCCCCAGCATTTT. Drawing the rest from reference TRBV28 and TRBJ1-5, the complete variable domain is DVKVTQSSRYLVKRTGEKVFLECVQDMDHENMFWYRQDPGLGLRLIYFSYDVKMKEKGDIPEGYSVSREKKERFSLILESASTNQTSMYLCASSSPWSSGQPQHFGDGTRLSIL.

There are a few counts of this clonotype. This sequence joins TRBV11-3 and TRBJ2-3; TRBD1 aligns across 7 bases. The germline V gene has CDR1 SGHNT and CDR2 YENEEA. The V gene end was trimmed by 5 bases and the J gene end by 2 bases; junction bases not matched to a gene: 7. CDR3 length: 15 amino acids. CDR3 region: CASSRDSLVTDTQYF. The CDR3 DNA is TGTGCCAGCAGCCGGGACAGCCTAGTCACAGATACGCAGTATTTT.

This clonotype came up a few times. J is TRBJ1-5 and V is TRBV6-2 or TRBV6-3; D gene unclear. V gave up 3 bases and J gave up 5 bases, with 14 bases separating them. Germline V gene lookup returns CDR1 MNHEY and CDR2 SVGEGT. The CDR3 extends over 15 amino acids. The CDR3, as DNA: TGTGCCAGCAGTTATTCCAGCCGAGGCGATCAGCCCCAGCATTTT. Translating it yields CASSYSSRGDQPQHF.

The chain recombines TRBV7-2 with TRBJ1-2; no clear D gene. CDR3 length: 16 residues. Trimming shortened V by 1 base and J by 4 bases, and 16 bases separated the two germline ends. The V gene's germline CDR1 is SGHTA and CDR2 FQGNSA. CDR3 nucleotides: TGTGCCAGCAGCTTAGGGGGTAGCCGGGCGGGCTATGGCTACACCTTC. As protein: CASSLGGSRAGYGYTF. Looking up the rest from reference TRBV7-2 and TRBJ1-2 gives the full variable domain: GAGVSQSPSNKVTEKGKDVELRCDPISGHTALYWYRQSLGQGLEFLIYFQGNSAPDKSGLPSDRFSAERTGGSVSTLTIQRTQQEDSAVYLCASSLGGSRAGYGYTFGSGTRLTVV.

The CDR3 loop reads CASRGAGSEAFF. In DNA, the CDR3 is TGTGCCAGCAGAGGGGCAGGTTCGGAAGCTTTCTTT. V and J are TRBV6-1 and TRBJ1-1, with a possible D match to TRBD1 (5 bases). CDR3 size: 12 residues. The germline gives CDR1 MNHNS, CDR2 SASEGT. V was cut by 6 bases and J by 8 bases, with 13 bases left in between.

V usage is TRBV5-1 and J usage is TRBJ2-2, with a possible D match to TRBD1 (6 bases). Germline loops: CDR1 SGHRS, CDR2 YFSETQ. The CDR3 length is 15 residues. Trimming left V 4 bases short and J 4 bases short, with 14 bases between. For the CDR3, the DNA is TGCGCCAGCAGCCGGGACATTACGAGCACCGGGGAGCTGTTTTTT. It translates to CASSRDITSTGELFF.

On this clonotype itself: Germline and junction disagree at one end, which may indicate a read error. V and J are TRBV12-3 or TRBV12-4 and TRBJ1-2; weak D call: TRBD1 (5 bases). The CDR3 consists of 14 residues. CDR3 region: CASRTQAGNYGCTF. As DNA, the CDR3 is TGTGCCAGCAGAACTCAAGCAGGGAACTATGGCTGCACCTTC.

CDR3 nucleotide sequence: TGTGCCAGCAGTGAAGCGCAGGGCACTAAAAGGAACACCATATATTTT. Encoded protein: CASSEAQGTKRNTIYF. The chain combines TRBV6-8 with TRBJ1-3, with D possibly being TRBD1 (5 bases). Germline V CDR1 and CDR2: MNHGY, SAAAGT. The CDR3 length is 16 residues. Trimming pared 5 bases from V and 7 bases from J, leaving 21 bases between.

This chain uses TRBV28 with TRBJ1-6; perhaps TRBD1 as D (5 bases). Germline values: CDR1 MDHEN, CDR2 SYDVKM. V was pared by 8 bases and J by 9 bases, with 14 bases between. The CDR3 length is 13 residues. The chain's CDR3 is CASYRDGPSPLHF. The DNA for the CDR3 is TGTGCCAGCTACCGGGACGGACCTTCACCCCTCCACTTT.

The rearrangement uses TRBV6-2 or TRBV6-3 and TRBJ2-5; 8 bases are shared with TRBD2. Losses at the gene ends were 0 bases for V and 1 base for J; bases not matched to a gene: 7. This CDR3 is built from 17 residues. Per the germline V gene, CDR1 is MNHEY and CDR2 is SVGEGT. CDR3 nucleotides: TGTGCCAGCAGTTACTCGGTTCAGCGGGGGAGCCAAGAGACCCAGTACTTC. Protein: CASSYSVQRGSQETQYF.

The chain employs TRBV5-4 and TRBJ2-1; a weak D match, TRBD2 (5 bases). Germline V gene sequence: CDR1 SGHNT, CDR2 YYREEE (reference sequence). The V gene lost 4 bases and the J gene lost 8 bases, with 13 bases spanning the gap. The CDR3 totals 13 residues. The CDR3 loop reads CASSKTNTYEQFF. DNA for the CDR3: TGTGCCAGCAGCAAGACTAATACTTATGAGCAGTTCTTC.

The chain uses TRBV4-3 and TRBJ2-7; possibly TRBD1 for D (5 bases). Germline lookup yields CDR1 LGHNA and CDR2 YSLEER. V was clipped by 0 bases and J by 2 bases, with 8 bases between them. The CDR3 has 14 amino acids. The CDR3, as DNA: TGCGCCAGCAGCCAAGACAGGGCCGCCTACGAGCAGTACTTC. It encodes CASSQDRAAYEQYF.

This clonotype is medium-sized. The gene calls are TRBV12-3 or TRBV12-4 and TRBJ2-1; TRBD1 matches at 7 bases. J lost 2 bases, V lost 2 bases, and 12 bases had no gene match. The CDR3 is 18 residues long. The CDR3 here is CASSLFVFGQEAYNEQFF. The CDR3 nucleotides are TGTGCCAGCAGTTTATTCGTCTTCGGACAGGAGGCCTACAATGAGCAGTTCTTC.

By sample share, this clonotype is large. V usage is TRBV28 and J usage is TRBJ2-7, with D perhaps matching TRBD1 (6 bases). The germline CDR1 and CDR2 sequences are MDHEN and SYDVKM. The CDR3 contains 14 residues. V gave up 7 bases and J gave up 4 bases, with 17 bases separating them. As DNA, the CDR3 is TGTGCCAGCAAAGGTGGGGGACAAACTTACGAGCAGTACTTC. This translates into CASKGGGQTYEQYF.

This clonotype was observed a handful of times. The chain is built from TRBV28 and TRBJ2-1; 11 bases agree with TRBD2. This CDR3 is built from 19 residues. The ends lost 7 bases at V and 0 bases at J; junction bases unmatched: 14. Looked up from germline, CDR1 is MDHEN and CDR2 is SYDVKM. Here the CDR3 reads CASTSRDSGRDSSYNEQFF. Here the CDR3 DNA reads TGTGCCAGCACCTCGAGGGATAGCGGGAGGGATAGCTCCTACAATGAGCAGTTCTTC.

As concerns this clonotype: At one end the junction does not follow the germline gene, possibly because of a read error. The CDR3 DNA follows: TGTGCCAGCAGTTTAACAGGGGGACTAGCGGGAGGCCTTTCCTTC. Translating gives CASSLTGGLAGGLSF. This chain links TRBV28 with TRBJ2-7, with 15 bases lining up with TRBD2. Germline V gene sequence: CDR1 MDHEN, CDR2 SYDVKM. CDR3 size: 15 residues.

The table lists this clonotype with a count of one. The chain employs TRBV6-2 or TRBV6-3 and TRBJ1-2; D is perhaps TRBD1 (5 bases). This CDR3 comprises 18 residues. The germline gives CDR1 MNHEY, CDR2 SVGEGT. V lost 5 bases, J lost 4 bases, and 26 bases lay in between. CDR3 in DNA: TGTGCCAGCAGTGAAGCGGACCGGCTTAGGGACGGTTCCTATGGCTACACCTTC. Translating gives CASSEADRLRDGSYGYTF.